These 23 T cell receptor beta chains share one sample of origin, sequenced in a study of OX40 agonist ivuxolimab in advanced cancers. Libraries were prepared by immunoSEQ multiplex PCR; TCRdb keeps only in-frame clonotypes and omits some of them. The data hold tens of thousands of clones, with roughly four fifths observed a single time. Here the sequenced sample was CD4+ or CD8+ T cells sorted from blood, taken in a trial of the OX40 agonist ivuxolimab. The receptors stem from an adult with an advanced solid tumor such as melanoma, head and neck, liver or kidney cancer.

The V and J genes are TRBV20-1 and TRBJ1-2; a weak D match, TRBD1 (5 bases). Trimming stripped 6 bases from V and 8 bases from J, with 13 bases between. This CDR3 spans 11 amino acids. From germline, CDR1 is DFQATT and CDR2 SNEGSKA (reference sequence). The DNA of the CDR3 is TGCAGTGCCCTCCCGGGGGGGGGCTACACCTTC. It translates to CSALPGGGYTF.

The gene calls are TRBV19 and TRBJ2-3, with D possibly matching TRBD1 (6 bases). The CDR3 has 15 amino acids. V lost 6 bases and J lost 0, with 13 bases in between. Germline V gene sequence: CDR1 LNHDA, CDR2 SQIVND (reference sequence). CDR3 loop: CASRDRYSSTDTQYF. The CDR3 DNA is TGTGCCAGTAGGGACAGATATTCTAGCACAGATACGCAGTATTTT.

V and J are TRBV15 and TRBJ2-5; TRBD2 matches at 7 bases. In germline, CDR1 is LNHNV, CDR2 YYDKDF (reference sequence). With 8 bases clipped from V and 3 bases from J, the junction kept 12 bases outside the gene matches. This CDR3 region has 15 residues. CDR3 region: CATQPGGLAEETQYF. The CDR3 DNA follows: TGTGCCACCCAGCCGGGCGGGCTAGCGGAAGAGACCCAGTACTTC.

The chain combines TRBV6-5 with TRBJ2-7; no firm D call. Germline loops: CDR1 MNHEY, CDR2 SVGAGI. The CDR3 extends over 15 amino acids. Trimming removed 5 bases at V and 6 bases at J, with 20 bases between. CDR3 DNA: TGTGCCAGCAGTAACGCCCGGTACCCCCTCGGCGAGCAGTACTTC. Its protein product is CASSNARYPLGEQYF.

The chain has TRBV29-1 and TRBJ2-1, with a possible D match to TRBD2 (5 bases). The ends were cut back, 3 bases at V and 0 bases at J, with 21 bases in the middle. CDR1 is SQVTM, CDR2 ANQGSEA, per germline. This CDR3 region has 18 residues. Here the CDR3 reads CSVDKTPSRLASYNEQFF. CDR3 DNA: TGCAGCGTTGACAAGACCCCGAGCCGGCTAGCCTCCTACAATGAGCAGTTCTTC.

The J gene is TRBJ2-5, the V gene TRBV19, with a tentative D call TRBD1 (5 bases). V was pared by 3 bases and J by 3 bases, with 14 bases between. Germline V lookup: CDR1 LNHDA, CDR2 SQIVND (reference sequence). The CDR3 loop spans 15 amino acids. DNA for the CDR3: TGTGCCAGTAGTATTATTCCGGCAGGGAAAGAGACCCAGTACTTC. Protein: CASSIIPAGKETQYF.

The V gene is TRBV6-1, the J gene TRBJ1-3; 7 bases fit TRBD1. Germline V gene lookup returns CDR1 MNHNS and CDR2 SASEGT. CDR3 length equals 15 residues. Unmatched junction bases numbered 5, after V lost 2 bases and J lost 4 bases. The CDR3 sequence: CASSEKGARGNTIYF. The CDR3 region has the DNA TGTGCCAGCAGTGAAAAGGGGGCGCGAGGAAACACCATATATTTT.

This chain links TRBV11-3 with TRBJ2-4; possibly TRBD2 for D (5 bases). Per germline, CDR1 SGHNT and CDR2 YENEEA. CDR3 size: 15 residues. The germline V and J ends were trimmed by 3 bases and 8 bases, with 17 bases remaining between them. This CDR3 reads CASSFPRVEGDIQYF. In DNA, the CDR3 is TGTGCCAGCAGCTTTCCGAGGGTTGAGGGTGACATTCAGTACTTC.

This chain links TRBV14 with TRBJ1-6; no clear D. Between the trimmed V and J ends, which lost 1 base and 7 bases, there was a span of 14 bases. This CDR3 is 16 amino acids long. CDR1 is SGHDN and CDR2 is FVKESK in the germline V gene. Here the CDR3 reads CASSQGVPGLNSPLHF. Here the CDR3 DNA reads TGTGCCAGCAGCCAAGGGGTCCCGGGGTTGAATTCACCCCTCCACTTT.

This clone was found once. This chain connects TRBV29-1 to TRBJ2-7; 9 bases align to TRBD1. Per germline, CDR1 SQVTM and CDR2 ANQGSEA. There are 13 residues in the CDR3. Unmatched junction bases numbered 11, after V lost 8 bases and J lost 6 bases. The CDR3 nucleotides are TGCAGCCTCTCCCAGGGACAGGGTTTCGAGCAGTACTTC. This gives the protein CSLSQGQGFEQYF.

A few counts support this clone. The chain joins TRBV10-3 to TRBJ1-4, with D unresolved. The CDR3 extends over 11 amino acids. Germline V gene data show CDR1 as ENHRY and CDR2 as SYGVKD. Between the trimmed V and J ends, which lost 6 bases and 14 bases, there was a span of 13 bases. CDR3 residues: CAIRNTVWLFF. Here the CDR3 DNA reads TGTGCCATCAGGAACACTGTATGGCTGTTTTTT.

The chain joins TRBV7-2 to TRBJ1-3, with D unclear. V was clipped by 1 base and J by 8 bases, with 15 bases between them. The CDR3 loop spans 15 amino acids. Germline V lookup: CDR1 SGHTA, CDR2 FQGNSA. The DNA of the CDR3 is TGTGCCAGCAGCTTAGGTCTGCTGATCTGGGACACCATATATTTT. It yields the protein CASSLGLLIWDTIYF.

The CDR3 DNA reads as TGTGCCAGCATGTTAGACAGGGGAGGGAATCAGCCCCAGCATTTT. The encoded protein is CASMLDRGGNQPQHF. This chain links TRBV2 with TRBJ1-5; 8 bases line up with TRBD1. Germline V lookup: CDR1 SNHLY, CDR2 FYNNEI. V shed 7 bases, J shed 4 bases, and the junction held 9 bases outside the gene matches. There are 15 residues in the CDR3.

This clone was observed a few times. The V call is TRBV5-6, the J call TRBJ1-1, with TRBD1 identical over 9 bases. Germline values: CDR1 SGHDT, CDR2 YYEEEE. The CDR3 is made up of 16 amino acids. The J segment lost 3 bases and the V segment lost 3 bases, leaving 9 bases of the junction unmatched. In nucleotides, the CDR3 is TGTGCCAGCAGCTCGCCCGGGGACAGGGTCGACACTGAAGCTTTCTTT. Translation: CASSSPGDRVDTEAFF.

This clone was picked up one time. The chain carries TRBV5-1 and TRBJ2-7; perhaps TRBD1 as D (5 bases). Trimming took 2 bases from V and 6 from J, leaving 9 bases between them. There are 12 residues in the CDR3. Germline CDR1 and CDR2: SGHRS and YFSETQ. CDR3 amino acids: CASSLTGFEQYF. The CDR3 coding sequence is TGCGCCAGCAGCTTAACAGGATTCGAGCAGTACTTC.

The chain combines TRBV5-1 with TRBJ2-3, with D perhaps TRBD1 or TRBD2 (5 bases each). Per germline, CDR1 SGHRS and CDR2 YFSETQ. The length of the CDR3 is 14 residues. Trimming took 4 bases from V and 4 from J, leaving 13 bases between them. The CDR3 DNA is TGCGCCAGCAGCCCCCCCGGGGCGCCAGATACGCAGTATTTT. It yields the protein CASSPPGAPDTQYF.

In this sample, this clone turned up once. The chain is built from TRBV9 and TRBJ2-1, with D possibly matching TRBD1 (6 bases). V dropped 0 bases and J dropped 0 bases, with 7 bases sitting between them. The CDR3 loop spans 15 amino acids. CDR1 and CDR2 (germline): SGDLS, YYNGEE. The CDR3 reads CASSVGTVSYNEQFF. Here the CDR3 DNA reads TGTGCCAGCAGCGTAGGGACAGTCTCCTACAATGAGCAGTTCTTC. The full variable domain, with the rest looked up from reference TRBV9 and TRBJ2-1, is DSGVTQTPKHLITATGQRVTLRCSPRSGDLSVYWYQQSLDQGLQFLIQYYNGEERAKGNILERFSAQQFPDLHSELNLSSLELGDSALYFCASSVGTVSYNEQFFGPGTRLTVL.

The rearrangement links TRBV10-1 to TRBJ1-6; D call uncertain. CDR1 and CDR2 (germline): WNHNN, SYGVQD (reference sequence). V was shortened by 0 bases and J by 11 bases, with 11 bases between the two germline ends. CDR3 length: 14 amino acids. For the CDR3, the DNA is TGCGCCAGCAGTGAGTCGGCTAGTGGAACACCCCTCCACTTT. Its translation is CASSESASGTPLHF.

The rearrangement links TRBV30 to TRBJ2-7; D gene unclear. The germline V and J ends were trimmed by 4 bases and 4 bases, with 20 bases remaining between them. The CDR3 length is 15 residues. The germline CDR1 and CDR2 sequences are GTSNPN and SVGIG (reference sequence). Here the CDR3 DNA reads TGTGCCTGGACTCCAGGCCTGGCGCGCTCTTACGAGCAGTACTTC. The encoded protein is CAWTPGLARSYEQYF.

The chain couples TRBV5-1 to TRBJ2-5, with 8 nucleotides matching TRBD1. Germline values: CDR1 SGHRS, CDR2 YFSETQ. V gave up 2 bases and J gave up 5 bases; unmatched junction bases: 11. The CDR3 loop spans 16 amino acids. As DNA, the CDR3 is TGCGCCAGCAGCTTAGGTTCCAGGGGGCGGTGGGAGACCCAGTACTTC. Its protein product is CASSLGSRGRWETQYF.

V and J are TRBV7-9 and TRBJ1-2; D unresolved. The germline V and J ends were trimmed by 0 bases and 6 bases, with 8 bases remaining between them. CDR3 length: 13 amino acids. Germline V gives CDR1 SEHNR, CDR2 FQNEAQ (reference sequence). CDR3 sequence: CASSLAEGHGYTF. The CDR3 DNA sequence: TGTGCCAGCAGCTTAGCAGAGGGCCATGGCTACACCTTC.

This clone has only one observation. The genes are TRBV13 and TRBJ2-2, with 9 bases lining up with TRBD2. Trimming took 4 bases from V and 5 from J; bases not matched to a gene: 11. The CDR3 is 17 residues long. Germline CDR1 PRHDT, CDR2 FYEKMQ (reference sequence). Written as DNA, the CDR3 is TGTGCCAGCAGCTCGAGGAGGGCTAGCGGGACGACCGGGGAGCTGTTTTTT. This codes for CASSSRRASGTTGELFF.

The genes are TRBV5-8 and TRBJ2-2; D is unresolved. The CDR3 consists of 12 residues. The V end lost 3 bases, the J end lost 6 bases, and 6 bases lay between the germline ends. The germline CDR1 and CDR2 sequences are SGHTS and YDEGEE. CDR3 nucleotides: TGTGCCAGCAGCTGGAATTCCGGGGAGCTGTTTTTT. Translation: CASSWNSGELFF.